These 24 T cell receptor beta chains originate from one sample sequenced in a study of OX40 agonist ivuxolimab in advanced cancers. The data were produced by immunoSEQ multiplex PCR, yet TCRdb's version contains in-frame clones alone and is incomplete. The table has over 55,000 clones, over 85% seen once; the top ten hold about 1%. The source was CD4+ or CD8+ T cells sorted from blood, collected in a trial of the OX40 agonist ivuxolimab. The receptors derive from an adult with an advanced solid tumor such as melanoma, head and neck, liver or kidney cancer.

This rearrangement joins TRBV5-4 to TRBJ2-3; TRBD2 matches 16 bases. The CDR3 spans 14 residues. The ends lost 4 bases at V and 15 bases at J; junction bases unmatched: 8. The V gene's germline CDR1 is SGHNT and CDR2 YYREEE (reference sequence). The CDR3 DNA follows: TGTGCCAGCAGCGTGACCGGGACTAGCGGGGGGGAATATTTT. Translation: CASSVTGTSGGEYF. Complete variable domain (other parts from reference TRBV5-4 and TRBJ2-3): ETGVTQSPTHLIKTRGQQVTLRCSSQSGHNTVSWYQQALGQGPQFIFQYYREEENGRGNFPPRFSGLQFPNYSSELNVNALELDDSALYLCASSVTGTSGGEYFGPGTRLTVL.

The chain has TRBV12-2 and TRBJ2-5. TRBV12-2 is a recognized pseudogene. The CDR3 is 13 residues long. The CDR3 nucleotides are TGTGCAAGTCGCTTCCCATTACAAGAGACCCAGTACTTC. This codes for CASRFPLQETQYF.

The V gene is TRBV5-1, the J gene TRBJ1-1; D unclear. Germline CDR1 reads SGHRS; CDR2 reads YFSETQ. Trimming stripped 0 bases from V and 0 bases from J, with 6 bases between. The CDR3 runs 14 residues. In nucleotides, the CDR3 is TGCGCCAGCAGCTTGGATATGGTGAACACTGAAGCTTTCTTT. It specifies CASSLDMVNTEAFF.

The rearrangement joins TRBV7-9 to TRBJ2-5; 8 bases are shared with TRBD2. The V segment lost 2 bases and the J segment 5 bases; nucleotides outside the gene matches: 4. This CDR3 comprises 14 residues. The germline gives CDR1 SEHNR, CDR2 FQNEAQ (reference sequence). The CDR3 spells CASSLNSGVETQYF. CDR3 sequence (DNA): TGTGCCAGCAGCTTAAATAGCGGGGTTGAGACCCAGTACTTC.

The V call is TRBV6-1, the J call TRBJ1-1; tentative D call: TRBD1 (5 bases). Germline V lookup: CDR1 MNHNS, CDR2 SASEGT. Deletions cut 9 bases from V and 8 bases from J, with 25 bases between. The CDR3 contains 15 residues. CDR3 sequence (DNA): TGTGCCAGTAGGGTGGCGGACAACCGCAGCCCCGAAGCTTTCTTT. Translation gives CASRVADNRSPEAFF.

This chain connects TRBV6-1 to TRBJ2-5, with 9 bases matching TRBD2. V lost 3 bases to trimming and J lost 5 bases; unmatched junction nucleotides: 7. Per the germline V gene, CDR1 is MNHNS and CDR2 is SASEGT. The CDR3 consists of 15 residues. The CDR3 here is CASSDWRGGTETQYF. CDR3 nucleotides: TGTGCCAGCAGTGACTGGCGGGGGGGCACGGAGACCCAGTACTTC.

V gene TRBV14 combines with J gene TRBJ2-2, with D tentatively TRBD1 (5 bases). Trimming shortened V by 2 bases and J by 0 bases, and 13 bases separated the two germline ends. CDR3 size: 17 residues. Germline lookup yields CDR1 SGHDN and CDR2 FVKESK. The CDR3 spells CASSQRFDSANTGELFF. CDR3 DNA: TGTGCCAGCAGCCAAAGGTTCGACAGCGCGAACACCGGGGAGCTGTTTTTT.

V usage is TRBV18 and J usage is TRBJ1-4, with a tentative D call TRBD1 (5 bases). The CDR3 is 14 amino acids. Trimming removed 8 bases from V and 6 bases from J, with 16 bases in between. CDR1 is KGHSH, CDR2 LQKENI, per germline. CDR3 nucleotides: TGTGCCAGCCCCCCTAGGGGCGTGGATGAAAAACTGTTTTTT. It encodes CASPPRGVDEKLFF.

The rearrangement uses TRBV6-5 and TRBJ1-2; D is uncertain. Trimming cost V 5 bases and J 8 bases, with 9 bases left between them. The CDR3 covers 11 residues. Per the germline V gene, CDR1 is MNHEY and CDR2 is SVGAGI. The CDR3, as DNA: TGTGCCAGCAGTGAAAGGGTCGGCTACACCTTC. Protein product: CASSERVGYTF.

The V and J genes are TRBV27 and TRBJ2-3; perhaps TRBD2 as D (6 bases). Germline V gives CDR1 MNHEY, CDR2 SMNVEV (reference sequence). CDR3 length equals 15 residues. The germline V and J ends were trimmed by 4 bases and 0 bases, with 11 bases remaining between them. The CDR3 region has the DNA TGTGCCAGCAGTTCACCGGGACTGAGCACAGATACGCAGTATTTT. This codes for CASSSPGLSTDTQYF.

V and J are TRBV7-2 and TRBJ1-3; 10 bases align to TRBD1. This CDR3 comprises 18 residues. Trimming removed 5 bases from V and 4 bases from J; junction bases left unmatched: 14. Germline lookup yields CDR1 SGHTA and CDR2 FQGNSA. The CDR3 DNA reads TGTGCCAGCAGCCGGAGCCCAGACAGGGGGCTATACGGAAACACCATATATTTT. Translating it yields CASSRSPDRGLYGNTIYF.

The chain has TRBV30 and TRBJ2-5; D is unresolved. Germline V gives CDR1 GTSNPN, CDR2 SVGIG (reference sequence). The CDR3 has 13 residues. V dropped 0 bases and J dropped 4 bases, with 9 bases sitting between them. CDR3 protein: CAWSVQGPETQYF. The CDR3 nucleotides read TGTGCCTGGAGTGTCCAAGGCCCAGAGACCCAGTACTTC.

The chain employs TRBV2 and TRBJ1-1; 11 bases are a match to TRBD1. The CDR3 extends over 15 amino acids. V was pared by 6 bases and J by 4 bases, with 7 bases of the junction left unmatched. Germline CDR1 and CDR2: SNHLY and FYNNEI. CDR3 in DNA: TGTGCCAGCAGGGAGGACAGGGGGCGCGGCACTGAAGCTTTCTTT. Protein sequence: CASREDRGRGTEAFF.

The chain links TRBV29-1 to TRBJ2-1, with 12 nucleotides matching TRBD2. This CDR3 contains 14 residues. The germline V gene has CDR1 SQVTM and CDR2 ANQGSEA. With 5 bases clipped from V and 9 bases from J, the junction kept 8 bases outside the gene matches. The DNA for the CDR3 is TGCAGCGTTTCCTTGGGACTAGCGGGTGGTGAGCAGTTCTTC. This translates into CSVSLGLAGGEQFF.

The rearrangement joins TRBV6-1 to TRBJ2-2; D gene unclear. The CDR3 spans 16 residues. Trimming pared 4 bases from V and 1 base from J, leaving 13 bases between. Germline V lookup: CDR1 MNHNS, CDR2 SASEGT. The CDR3 nucleotides are TGTGCCAGCAGTGTAGGGAAGAATCGGAACACCGGGGAGCTGTTTTTT. This sequence encodes CASSVGKNRNTGELFF.

This clone was seen more than once but under ten times. The J gene is TRBJ1-5, the V gene TRBV10-3; TRBD1 is a possible D gene (5 bases). V gave up 8 bases and J gave up 7 bases, with 15 bases separating them. Germline V gene sequence: CDR1 ENHRY, CDR2 SYGVKD. This CDR3 has 13 amino acids. For the CDR3, the DNA is TGTGCCATCGGGGAGGGACCCGGGCAGCCCCAGCATTTT. Its protein product is CAIGEGPGQPQHF.

This rearrangement joins TRBV5-4 to TRBJ1-4; no reliable D call. Trimming left V 0 bases short and J 10 bases short, with 10 bases between. Per germline, CDR1 SGHNT and CDR2 YYREEE (reference sequence). This CDR3 comprises 13 residues. CDR3 nucleotide sequence: TGTGCCAGCAGCTTGGAGGCGGCCCCAAAACTGTTTTTT. This codes for CASSLEAAPKLFF.

The chain uses TRBV4-1 and TRBJ2-6; possible D gene TRBD2, 5 bases. The CDR3 is made up of 17 amino acids. Germline V gene lookup returns CDR1 MGHRA and CDR2 YSYEKL. V was cut by 0 bases and J by 0 bases, with 9 bases left in between. The chain's CDR3 is CASSQDRTLSGANVLTF. CDR3 nucleotide sequence: TGCGCCAGCAGCCAAGACAGGACTCTCTCTGGGGCCAACGTCCTGACTTTC.

V gene TRBV30 combines with J gene TRBJ2-2; 10 bases are a match to TRBD1. V lost 0 bases to trimming and J lost 5 bases; unmatched junction nucleotides: 3. Germline-derived CDR1 and CDR2 are GTSNPN and SVGIG (reference sequence). The CDR3 spans 15 residues. The CDR3 coding sequence is TGTGCCTGGAGTGTCTCGGACAGGGGGACCGGGGAGCTGTTTTTT. Translated: CAWSVSDRGTGELFF.

The gene calls are TRBV11-1 and TRBJ2-7; perhaps TRBD2 as D (6 bases). Germline V gene lookup returns CDR1 SGHAT and CDR2 FQDESV (reference sequence). The CDR3 spans 15 residues. The ends were cut back, 1 base at V and 0 bases at J, with 10 bases in the middle. The CDR3 bases are TGTGCCAGCAGCTTAGATCCGGGGGTCTCCTACGAGCAGTACTTC. Translated, it gives CASSLDPGVSYEQYF.

J is TRBJ1-5 and V is TRBV6-1; D unresolved. The germline V gene has CDR1 MNHNS and CDR2 SASEGT. Trimming removed 6 bases from V and 5 bases from J, with 17 bases in between. There are 15 residues in the CDR3. This CDR3 reads CASSVGPSSHQPQHF. The CDR3 coding sequence is TGTGCCAGCAGCGTTGGACCCTCCTCTCATCAGCCCCAGCATTTT.

The chain is built from TRBV5-1 and TRBJ1-2, with D maybe TRBD1 (5 bases). Per germline, CDR1 SGHRS and CDR2 YFSETQ. CDR3 length: 17 amino acids. The ends were cut back, 1 base at V and 4 bases at J, with 20 bases in the middle. The CDR3 DNA sequence: TGCGCCAGCAGCTTGCCCGCGCTTCCTCGCGGGGGCTATGGCTACACCTTC. This encodes CASSLPALPRGGYGYTF.

This clone occurred a few times. The chain is built from TRBV5-4 and TRBJ2-1; D tentatively fits TRBD1 or TRBD2 (5 bases each). CDR1 SGHNT and CDR2 YYREEE come from the germline V gene (reference sequence). V dropped 1 base and J dropped 3 bases, with 8 bases sitting between them. The CDR3 is made up of 14 amino acids. DNA for the CDR3: TGTGCCAGCAGCTTGCGGGACGGCTACAATGAGCAGTTCTTC. This gives the protein CASSLRDGYNEQFF.

This chain links TRBV6-6 with TRBJ2-1, with a tentative D call TRBD2 (5 bases). Germline V CDR1 and CDR2: MNHNY, SVGAGI (reference sequence). The V and J ends lost 7 bases and 0 bases respectively, with 16 bases between them. The CDR3 extends over 16 amino acids. CDR3 region: CASTKSGPLSYNEQFF. For the CDR3, the DNA is TGTGCCAGCACCAAAAGCGGTCCCCTCTCCTACAATGAGCAGTTCTTC.